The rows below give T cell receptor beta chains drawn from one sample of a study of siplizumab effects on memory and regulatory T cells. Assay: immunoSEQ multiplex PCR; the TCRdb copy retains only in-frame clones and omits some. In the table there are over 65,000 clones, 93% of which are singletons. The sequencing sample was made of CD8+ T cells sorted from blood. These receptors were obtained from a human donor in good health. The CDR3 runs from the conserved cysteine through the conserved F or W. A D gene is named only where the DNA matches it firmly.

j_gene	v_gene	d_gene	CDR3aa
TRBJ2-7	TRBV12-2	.	CASRLGAEQYF
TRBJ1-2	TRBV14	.	CASSQVGIYGYTF
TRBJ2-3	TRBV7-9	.	CASSFPSTDTQYF
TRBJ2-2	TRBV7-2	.	CASTSTGELFF
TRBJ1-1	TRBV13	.	CASSLAGQGTEAFF
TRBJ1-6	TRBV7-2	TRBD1	CASSSQGAYPPLHF
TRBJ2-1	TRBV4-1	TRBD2	CASSQVSGLAGGEQFF
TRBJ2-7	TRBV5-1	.	CASSQGQSYEQYF
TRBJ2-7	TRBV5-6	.	CASSLGTDDYEQYF
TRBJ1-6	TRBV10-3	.	CAINGDGSYNSPLHF
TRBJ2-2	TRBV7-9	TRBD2	CASTASGTSGHTGELFF
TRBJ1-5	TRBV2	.	CASSEYPGSNQPQHF
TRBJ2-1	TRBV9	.	CASSVALNEQFF
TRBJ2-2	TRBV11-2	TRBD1	CASSATPGQGKNTGELFF
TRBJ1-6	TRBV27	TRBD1	CASSFLGGGSSPLHF
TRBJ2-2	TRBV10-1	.	CASSESIYTGELFF
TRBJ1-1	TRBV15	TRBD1	CATSREAGGYPEAFF
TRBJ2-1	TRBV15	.	CATSREAGSYNEQFF
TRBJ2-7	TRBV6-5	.	CASSPADSSTYEQYF
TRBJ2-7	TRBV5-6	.	CASSLGYEQYF
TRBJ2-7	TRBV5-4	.	CATNNGSLPSYEQYF
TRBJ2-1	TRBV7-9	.	CASSDPRVAGEQFF
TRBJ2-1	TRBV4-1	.	CASSPTNNEQFF
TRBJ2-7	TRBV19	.	CASSLGSYEQYF
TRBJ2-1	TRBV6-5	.	CASSYSRGNEQFF
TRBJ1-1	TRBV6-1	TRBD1	CATTGGGYNTEAFF
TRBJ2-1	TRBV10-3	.	CAISEFGGGEQFF
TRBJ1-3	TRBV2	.	CASSEVYSGNTIYF
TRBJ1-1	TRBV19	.	CASSAGNTEAFF
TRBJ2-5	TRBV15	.	CATSRDVETQYF
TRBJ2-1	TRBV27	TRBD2	CASSFGTNNEQFF
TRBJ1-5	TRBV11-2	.	CASSFGGSDQPQHF
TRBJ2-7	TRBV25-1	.	CASGQGWGVGEQYF
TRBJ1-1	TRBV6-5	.	CASTHGGPNTEAFF
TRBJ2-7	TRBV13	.	CASSLGFQAREQYF
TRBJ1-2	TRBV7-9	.	CASSPPAGGGYGYTF
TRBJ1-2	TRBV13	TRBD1	CASSPGQATYGYTF
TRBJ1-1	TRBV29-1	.	CSPWEEFTEAFF
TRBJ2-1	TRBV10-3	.	CAISEVNEQFF
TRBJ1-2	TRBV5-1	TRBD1	CASSEGQGASDYGYTF
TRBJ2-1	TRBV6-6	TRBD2	CASSPSGGAGNEQFF
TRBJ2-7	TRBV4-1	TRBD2	CASSQGGGGTYEQYF
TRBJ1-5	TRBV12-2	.	CASRLGQGIEQPQHF